Listed below are T cell receptor beta chains from one sample, sequenced in a study of shared T cell receptors in the human thymus. Only in-frame clones appear in the TCRdb table, and some are missing; sequencing was by immunoSEQ multiplex PCR. The sample consists of more than 550,000 clones, about 89% of them appearing once. Separately, the same data were catalogued under a study of human thymus T cells.

Specimen: thymocytes. All receptors derive from a boy under three years old with a congenital heart defect. Both conserved end residues are part of each CDR3. The order of the fields is J gene, V gene, clone size, D gene, CDR3 length, CDR3 DNA, CDR3 protein. A D gene is named only where the DNA matches it firmly. Size is stated for part of the rows, as once, few or many counts, or as a class when the clone is expanded.

TRBJ2-7 | TRBV7-9 | once | NA | 15 | TGTGCCAGCAGCTTAGAGGTACAGGCCGACTACGAGCAGTACTTC | CASSLEVQADYEQYF
TRBJ1-2 | TRBV19 | NA | NA | 15 | TGTGCCAGTAATCAAGGGGCAGGGCAGGACTATGGCTACACCTTC | CASNQGAGQDYGYTF
TRBJ2-5 | TRBV5-5 | NA | TRBD2 | 16 | TGTGCCAGCAGTCGATCTGGGACTAGCGGGAAAGAGACCCAGTACTTC | CASSRSGTSGKETQYF
TRBJ1-5 | TRBV6-4 | few | TRBD1 | 18 | TGTGCCAACAGACACCGGACAGGGGTGGAATCCAGCAATCAGCCCCAGCATTTT | CANRHRTGVESSNQPQHF
TRBJ1-4 | TRBV2 | NA | NA | 16 | TGTGCCAGCAGTAGGGGGAGCCCAGGTACTAATGAAAAACTGTTTTTT | CASSRGSPGTNEKLFF
TRBJ2-3 | TRBV4-1 | NA | TRBD1 | 16 | TGCGCCAGCAGCCAAGACCGGGACAGGCAAACAGATACGCAGTATTTT | CASSQDRDRQTDTQYF
TRBJ2-2 | TRBV4-3 | few | TRBD1 | 18 | TGCGCCAGCAGCCAAGATCGGCTTACAGGGGGAAACACCGGGGAGCTGTTTTTT | CASSQDRLTGGNTGELFF
TRBJ1-1 | TRBV4-3 | NA | TRBD1 | 15 | TGCGCCAGCAGCCAACTCGACAGGGTTAACACTGAAGCTTTCTTT | CASSQLDRVNTEAFF
TRBJ2-5 | TRBV20-1 | NA | NA | 9 | TGCAGTCCGTCCGAGACCCAGTACTTC | CSPSETQYF
TRBJ2-5 | TRBV9 | NA | TRBD2 | 16 | TGTGCCAGCAGCTCCCGACTAGCGGGAGTACGGGAGACCCAGTACTTC | CASSSRLAGVRETQYF
TRBJ2-7 | TRBV2 | NA | NA | 13 | TGTGCCAGCAGGAGAGGGCCAAGGGTAGAGCAGTACTTC | CASRRGPRVEQYF
TRBJ1-3 | TRBV5-4 | few | NA | 14 | TGTGCCAGCAGCTTGGAGGGGACTGGAAACACCATATATTTT | CASSLEGTGNTIYF
TRBJ2-2 | TRBV4-3 | NA | NA | 11 | TGCGCCAGCCGGGGCACCGGGGAGCTGTTTTTT | CASRGTGELFF
TRBJ1-1 | TRBV28 | NA | NA | 19 | TGTGCCAGCAGTTGCCGTTCAGGGGCGAATCGTCGCTCGGGGACTGAAGCTTTCTTT | CASSCRSGANRRSGTEAFF
TRBJ2-7 | TRBV28 | NA | NA | 17 | TGTGCCAGCAGTTTAATCGAGTCGCAGGGTGGGCTCTACGAGCAGTACTTC | CASSLIESQGGLYEQYF
TRBJ2-5 | TRBV25-1 | NA | NA | 16 | TGTGCCAGCAGTGCCCCCCCACAGAGAAATCAAGAGACCCAGTACTTC | CASSAPPQRNQETQYF
TRBJ1-5 | TRBV28 | NA | NA | 14 | TGTGCCAGCGAGGAAAGCGGCAGCAATCAGCCCCAGCATTTT | CASEESGSNQPQHF
TRBJ2-5 | TRBV7-2 | NA | TRBD2 | 18 | TGTGCCAGCAGCTTACGGCTAGCGGGAGGCCTAGCTAAGGAGACCCAGTACTTC | CASSLRLAGGLAKETQYF
TRBJ1-1 | TRBV11-3 | NA | NA | 13 | TGTGCCAGCAGCTCCGGATCGGGCACTGAAGCTTTCTTT | CASSSGSGTEAFF
TRBJ2-7 | TRBV4-3 | NA | TRBD1 | 16 | TGCGCCAGCAGCCAAGAATTTCGGACAGGTGGTTTCGAGCAGTACTTC | CASSQEFRTGGFEQYF
TRBJ1-2 | TRBV5-4 | NA | TRBD1 | 14 | TGTGCCAGCAGCTTGGAGGGGGCCGGGCACGGCTACACCTTC | CASSLEGAGHGYTF
TRBJ1-2 | TRBV4-1 | NA | TRBD1 | 18 | TGCGCCAGCAGCCCAAGATCCCGGACAGGGGCTGGAGACTATGGCTACACCTTC | CASSPRSRTGAGDYGYTF
TRBJ1-2 | TRBV27 | NA | NA | 14 | TGTGCCAGCAGTACTCACAGGGTCGGCTATGGCTACACCTTC | CASSTHRVGYGYTF
TRBJ1-6 | TRBV4-2 | NA | TRBD1 | 15 | TGTGCCAGCAGCCAGGATTTCCAGGGGGATTCACCCCTCCACTTT | CASSQDFQGDSPLHF
TRBJ1-1 | TRBV7-4 | NA | NA | 16 | TGTGCCAGCAGCTTACTGCAGGACTCCGTGAACACTGAAGCTTTCTTT | CASSLLQDSVNTEAFF
TRBJ2-5 | TRBV14 | NA | TRBD2 | 17 | TGTGCCAGCAGCCAATCCCGCCCTTCTAGCGGCCAAGAGACCCAGTACTTC | CASSQSRPSSGQETQYF
TRBJ2-7 | TRBV2 | NA | NA | 13 | TGTGCCAGCAAAGACAGGGTGGGACTGGAGCAGTACTTC | CASKDRVGLEQYF
TRBJ1-1 | TRBV14 | once | NA | 14 | TGTGCCAGCAGCCAAGAAGAGGAGCAGCCTGAAGCTTTCTTT | CASSQEEEQPEAFF
TRBJ2-3 | TRBV28 | NA | TRBD2 | 15 | TGTGCCAGCAGGGTAGCGGGAGGTAGCACAGATACGCAGTATTTT | CASRVAGGSTDTQYF
TRBJ1-4 | TRBV6-5 | NA | NA | 16 | TGTGCCAGCAGTTACTCACGACCCGGCTCGCGGGAAGAACTGTTTTTT | CASSYSRPGSREELFF
TRBJ1-1 | TRBV7-9 | NA | TRBD1 | 15 | TGTGCCAGCAGCTTCTTCCGCACAGGGGGCACTGAAGCTTTCTTT | CASSFFRTGGTEAFF
TRBJ1-3 | TRBV6-6 | few | NA | 15 | TGTGCCAGCACCGTCGGGACTGCTACTGGAAACACCATATATTTT | CASTVGTATGNTIYF
TRBJ2-7 | TRBV29-1 | NA | TRBD1 | 14 | TGCAGCGTTGCAGCACAGGGGGCGAAGGGCGAGCAGTACTTC | CSVAAQGAKGEQYF
TRBJ2-7 | TRBV7-8 | once | TRBD2 | 17 | TGTGCCAGCAGTAGCGACCGAATAGCGGGGGTCTCCTACGAGCAGTACTTC | CASSSDRIAGVSYEQYF
TRBJ2-7 | TRBV6-6 | few | TRBD2 | 16 | TGTGCCAGCAGTTGGGATTTAGCGGGAGGGCCGTACGAGCAGTACTTC | CASSWDLAGGPYEQYF
TRBJ1-2 | TRBV29-1 | NA | TRBD1 | 20 | TGCAGCGTTGAGGGGGACAGGGGTGGTCAACCGCCCGATTTGAGATATGGCTACACCTTC | CSVEGDRGGQPPDLRYGYTF